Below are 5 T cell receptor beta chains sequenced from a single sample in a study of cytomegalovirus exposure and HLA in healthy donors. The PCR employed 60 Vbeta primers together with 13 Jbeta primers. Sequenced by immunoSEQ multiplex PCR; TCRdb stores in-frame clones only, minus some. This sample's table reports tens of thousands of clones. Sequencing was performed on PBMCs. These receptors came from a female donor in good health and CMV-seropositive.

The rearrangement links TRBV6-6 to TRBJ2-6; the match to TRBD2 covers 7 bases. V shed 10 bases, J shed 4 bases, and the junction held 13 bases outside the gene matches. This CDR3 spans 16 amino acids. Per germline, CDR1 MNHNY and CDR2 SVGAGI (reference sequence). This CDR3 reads CATKAAGVGGANVLTF. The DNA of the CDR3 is TGTGCCACCAAGGCCGCGGGGGTAGGAGGGGCCAACGTCCTGACTTTC.

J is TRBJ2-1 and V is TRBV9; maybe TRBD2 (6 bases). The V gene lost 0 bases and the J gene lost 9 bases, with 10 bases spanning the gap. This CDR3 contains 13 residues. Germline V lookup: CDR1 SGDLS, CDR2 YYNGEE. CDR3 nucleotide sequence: TGTGCCAGCAGCGTAGAGCACGGGAGTGAGCAGTTCTTC. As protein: CASSVEHGSEQFF.

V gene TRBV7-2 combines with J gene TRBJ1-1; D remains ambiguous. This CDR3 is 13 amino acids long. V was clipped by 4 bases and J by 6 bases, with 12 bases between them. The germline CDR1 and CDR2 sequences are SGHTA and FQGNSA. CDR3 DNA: TGTGCCAGCAGCTCAAATCTGCGGGCTGAAGCTTTCTTT. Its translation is CASSSNLRAEAFF.

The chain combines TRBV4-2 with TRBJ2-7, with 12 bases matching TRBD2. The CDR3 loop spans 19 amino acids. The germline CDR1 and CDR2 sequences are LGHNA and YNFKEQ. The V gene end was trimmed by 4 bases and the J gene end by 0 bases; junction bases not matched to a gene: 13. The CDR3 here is CASSPSTSGSFSSSYEQYF. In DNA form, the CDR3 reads TGTGCCAGCAGCCCTTCGACTAGCGGGAGTTTCTCGAGCTCCTACGAGCAGTACTTC.

The CDR3 region is CASSRRTGGADTQYF. CDR3 nucleotides: TGTGCCAGCTCACGTCGGACAGGGGGAGCAGATACGCAGTATTTT. V and J are TRBV18 and TRBJ2-3; 10 nucleotides agree with TRBD1. The CDR3 has 15 amino acids. J gave up 4 bases and V 4 bases, and 5 bases lay outside the gene matches. Germline lookup yields CDR1 KGHSH and CDR2 LQKENI.